These 20 T cell receptor beta chains originate from one sample sequenced in a study of monozygotic twins with inflammatory bowel disease. TCRdb re-called the 5' RACE reads and gives one entry per CDR3 protein, without DNA. This sample contains about 350,000 distinct CDR3 sequences. Specimen: blood. The receptors originated from a human donor with ulcerative colitis or Crohn's disease, or a healthy co-twin of an affected twin (not recorded which).

The chain employs TRBV11-3 and TRBJ2-1; the TCRdb call, TRBD1, lacks DNA for checking. The CDR3 contains 14 residues. Germline lookup yields CDR1 SGHNT and CDR2 YENEEA. The CDR3 here is CASSLVRGAGEQFF.

This chain links TRBV7-9 with TRBJ2-1; lacking DNA, the TRBD2 call made by TCRdb goes unchecked. The germline V gene has CDR1 SEHNR and CDR2 FQNEAQ (reference sequence). The CDR3 loop spans 15 amino acids. The CDR3 sequence is CASSFGGIAGNEQFF.

According to its frequency, this clonotype is large. V and J are TRBV5-1 and TRBJ2-5; TCRdb returns TRBD2, unconfirmable since there is no DNA. Looked up from germline, CDR1 is SGHRS and CDR2 is YFSETQ. The CDR3 sequence is 16 residues long. This CDR3 is CASSLEGRRGQETQYF.

The chain combines TRBV11-1 with TRBJ2-2. CDR1 is SGHAT and CDR2 is FQDESV in the germline V gene (reference sequence). The CDR3 contains 13 residues. CDR3 sequence reads: CASSLKLTGELFF.

CDR3 in amino acids: CASSTGLTAIDTGELFF. This rearrangement joins TRBV27 to TRBJ2-2; the D call of TRBD2 rests on TCRdb alone, since no DNA is present to check it. Germline CDR1 MNHEY, CDR2 SMNVEV (reference sequence). The CDR3 is 17 amino acids.

This rearrangement joins TRBV14 to TRBJ2-1; TCRdb outputs TRBD2, but without DNA this stays unchecked. There are 15 residues in the CDR3. The germline CDR1 and CDR2 sequences are SGHDN and FVKESK. The CDR3 reads CASRLLAGPYNEQFF. The full variable domain, rest sourced from reference TRBV14 and TRBJ2-1, is EAGVTQFPSHSVIEKGQTVTLRCDPISGHDNLYWYRRVMGKEIKFLLHFVKESKQDESGMPNNRFLAERTGGTYSTLKVQPAELEDSGVYFCASRLLAGPYNEQFFGPGTRLTVL.

The chain has TRBV18 and TRBJ1-1; absent DNA, TCRdb's TRBD1 call cannot be checked. This CDR3 contains 15 residues. Germline V gives CDR1 KGHSH, CDR2 LQKENI. The CDR3: CASSPSTGLNTEAFF.

The chain is built from TRBV20-1 and TRBJ1-1. The CDR3 is made up of 13 amino acids. Per germline, CDR1 DFQATT and CDR2 SNEGSKA (reference sequence). The CDR3: CSAREVPVMGAFF.

This chain joins TRBV5-1 and TRBJ1-1; lacking DNA, the TRBD1 call made by TCRdb goes unchecked. Per germline, CDR1 SGHRS and CDR2 YFSETQ. The CDR3 is 15 amino acids. CDR3 in amino acids: CASSEQGSVNTEAFF. The whole variable domain, filled in from reference TRBV5-1 and TRBJ1-1, reads KAGVTQTPRYLIKTRGQQVTLSCSPISGHRSVSWYQQTPGQGLQFLFEYFSETQRNKGNFPGRFSGRQFSNSRSEMNVSTLELGDSALYLCASSEQGSVNTEAFFGQGTRLTVV.

The V call is TRBV12-3 or TRBV12-4, the J call TRBJ2-7. This CDR3 is built from 13 residues. The CDR3 spells CASSKDKSYEQYF.

The chain recombines TRBV2 with TRBJ2-1; TCRdb selects TRBD1, and the lack of DNA leaves this call unchecked. This CDR3 has 14 residues. Germline V gives CDR1 SNHLY, CDR2 FYNNEI. The CDR3: CASGTGTAIGEQFF.

The J gene is TRBJ1-2, the V gene TRBV7-2; TCRdb names TRBD1, which stays unverified in the absence of DNA. The CDR3 is made up of 16 amino acids. In germline, CDR1 is SGHTA, CDR2 FQGNSA. CDR3 sequence: CASTPKTGGGIYGYTF.

The chain joins TRBV7-3 to TRBJ1-6. This CDR3 is 15 amino acids long. CDR1 is SGHTA, CDR2 FQGTGA, per germline. CDR3 in amino acids: CASSFESGNNSPLHF.

The chain carries TRBV28 and TRBJ2-5; absent DNA, TCRdb's TRBD2 call cannot be checked. Germline V gene sequence: CDR1 MDHEN, CDR2 SYDVKM. The CDR3 loop spans 17 amino acids. The CDR3 protein is CASSRGLSRMSQETQYF.

This rearrangement joins TRBV20-1 to TRBJ1-2; TCRdb lists TRBD1, though no DNA is available to test this call. The CDR3 consists of 13 residues. Germline V lookup: CDR1 DFQATT, CDR2 SNEGSKA (reference sequence). The CDR3 loop reads CSAEGQGEYGYTF.

The chain links TRBV12-3 or TRBV12-4 to TRBJ2-2; lacking DNA, the TRBD2 call made by TCRdb goes unchecked. The CDR3 contains 16 residues. Here the CDR3 reads CASRRTALANTGELFF.

This chain connects TRBV5-1 to TRBJ2-2; TCRdb's D call, TRBD2, is unchecked because there is no DNA. Germline lookup yields CDR1 SGHRS and CDR2 YFSETQ. The CDR3 spans 16 residues. CDR3 protein: CASSLQGTSGTGELFF. Full variable domain (outside the CDR3, taken from reference TRBV5-1 and TRBJ2-2): KAGVTQTPRYLIKTRGQQVTLSCSPISGHRSVSWYQQTPGQGLQFLFEYFSETQRNKGNFPGRFSGRQFSNSRSEMNVSTLELGDSALYLCASSLQGTSGTGELFFGEGSRLTVL.

The chain links TRBV7-2 to TRBJ2-3. Per germline, CDR1 SGHTA and CDR2 FQGNSA. There are 16 residues in the CDR3. The CDR3 loop is CASSLLGRLLTDTQYF.

The CDR3 sequence: CASSRRGATGELFF. J is TRBJ2-2 and V is TRBV7-7; TCRdb selects TRBD2, and the lack of DNA leaves this call unchecked. This CDR3 has 14 residues. The germline V gene encodes CDR1 SSHAT and CDR2 FNYEAQ (reference sequence).

V and J are TRBV20-1 and TRBJ1-3; TCRdb's D call of TRBD1 is untestable without DNA. This CDR3 spans 16 amino acids. CDR1 and CDR2 (germline): DFQATT, SNEGSKA (reference sequence). CDR3 region: CSARGSGGSSGNTIYF.